This T cell receptor beta chain came from a study of T cells after yellow fever vaccination. Via MiXCR, TCRdb re-called the 5' RACE reads, giving one row per CDR3 protein. The table records approximately 300,000 distinct CDR3 sequences, 9.5% to 12% of them present only once. The CDR3 contains 13 residues. Trimming cost V 2 bases and J 4 bases, with 9 bases left between them. Per the germline V gene, CDR1 is SGHRS and CDR2 is YFSETQ. This clonotype came up a few times. Its antigen is not known. General study points: Among primary-vaccination clones, most reappeared after the booster, at about 95% for CD4 and roughly 90% for CD8.

The TCR comes from a man between 18 and 35 years old who received the YFV17D yellow fever vaccine. Here the sequenced sample was CD4+ T cells sorted from PBMCs, taken 45 days after the yellow fever booster vaccination. The J gene is TRBJ1-1, the V gene TRBV5-1, with TRBD1 as a possible D gene (5 bases). In DNA, the CDR3 is TGCGCCAGCAGCTTCAAGGGGAGCACTGAAGCTTTCTTT. Translated: CASSFKGSTEAFF.